The T cell receptor (beta chain) under discussion was sequenced for a study of blood T cell repertoires in COVID-19. Background on the study: Whether acute or convalescent, the COVID-19 samples came from the United States, Italy and Spain. The cDNA or gDNA used as material had been derived from T cells, B-cell-depleted T cells, or PBMCs.

J gave up 0 bases and V 6 bases, and 18 bases lay outside the gene matches. The CDR3 spans 19 residues. Germline V gene sequence: CDR1 MNHEY, CDR2 SVGEGT. Source study methods: Using reference gene primer amplification, nucleated cell counts were estimated. Some clones are missing from TCRdb's copy, which holds only in-frame ones; the method was immunoSEQ multiplex PCR. V, J and clone size derive from that table, while D and trimming were established from the DNA sequence. Seen here are roughly 120,000 clones, 90% observed once, and the top ten hold 1.1%. The receptor was isolated from a human donor in a cohort sampled during active COVID-19. Specimen: peripheral blood. J is TRBJ1-1 and V is TRBV6-2 or TRBV6-3; 8 nucleotides line up with TRBD1. The chain's CDR3 is CASSPRIGQGGLMNTEAFF. For the CDR3, the DNA is TGTGCCAGCAGCCCTCGAATCGGACAGGGTGGATTGATGAACACTGAAGCTTTCTTT.